This TCR beta chain was sequenced for a study of blood T cell repertoires in COVID-19. Overall study context: Sites in the United States, Italy and Spain provided acute and convalescent COVID-19 samples. PBMCs, B-cell-depleted T cells, or T cells were the source of the cDNA or gDNA that made up the material.

The CDR3 totals 15 residues. V was pared by 0 bases and J by 0 bases, with 7 bases between. The germline CDR1 and CDR2 sequences are MNHEY and SVGEGT. Original methodology: Cell counts per sample came from amplifying reference gene primers. The data were produced by immunoSEQ multiplex PCR, yet TCRdb's version contains in-frame clones alone and is incomplete. V and J calls and clone size are copied from that table; D and trimming were computed from the DNA. The sample holds fewer than 50,000 clones; 69% are singletons and the top ten take 6.2%. Sequencing was carried out using peripheral blood. The chain couples TRBV6-2 or TRBV6-3 to TRBJ2-3; D unresolved. This TCR was sampled from an elderly man with acute or convalescent COVID-19. For the CDR3, the DNA is TGTGCCAGCAGTTACTCTGGCGGTAGCACAGATACGCAGTATTTT. It is translated as CASSYSGGSTDTQYF.